The rows below give T cell receptor beta chains drawn from one sample of a study of blood T cells in healthy people across ages. Each CDR3 protein gets one entry after TCRdb re-called the 5' RACE reads with MiXCR. The sample lists 500,000 to 550,000 distinct CDR3 sequences; under 30% were seen once. This sample was shared with a second study, whose subject was T cells of mothers and their children.

The specimen sequenced was blood. The receptors were sampled from a boy younger than 18 in good health. Both conserved end residues are part of each CDR3. A D gene is named only where the DNA matches it firmly. Size is omitted from some rows. Given values are once, few, many or a class for expanded clones.

V	D	J	size	DNA	CDR3
TRBV29-1	TRBD2	TRBJ2-3	.	TGCAGCGTTGAAGCGCTAGCGGGCACAGATACGCAGTATTTT	CSVEALAGTDTQYF
TRBV28	.	TRBJ1-2	.	TGTGCCAGCAGTGATGGGGGGCAGGTATCCTACACCTTC	CASSDGGQVSYTF
TRBV29-1	.	TRBJ2-5	many	TGCAGCGTTGGAATTGGGGGGATCCAAGAGACCCAGTACTTC	CSVGIGGIQETQYF
TRBV6-5	.	TRBJ1-1	few	TGTGCCAGCGCCCGCGTAAGGGGAAGGGCTCAAGCTTTCTTT	CASARVRGRAQAFF
TRBV4-1	TRBD1	TRBJ2-5	.	TGCGCCAGCAGCACCGGGACAGGGGGTTTCGAGACCCAGTACTTC	CASSTGTGGFETQYF
TRBV4-1	.	TRBJ2-7	few	TGCGCCAGCAGCCCGGCGGCGGAGTCCTACGAGCAGTACTTC	CASSPAAESYEQYF
TRBV29-1	TRBD1	TRBJ2-3	.	TGCAGCGTCGGAAGGACAGGGGGCGTAACAGATACGCAGTATTTT	CSVGRTGGVTDTQYF
TRBV5-1	TRBD1	TRBJ2-2	few	TGCGCCAGCAGGACAGGGGAGTCGAGGACCGGGGAGCTGTTTTTT	CASRTGESRTGELFF
TRBV5-6	TRBD1	TRBJ2-1	.	TGTGCCAGCAGCTTTGCCGGGACAGTTGTATCTGAGCAGTTCTTC	CASSFAGTVVSEQFF
TRBV28	TRBD2	TRBJ2-7	.	TGTGCCAGCAGCTCGGGAGGCCACACCTACGAGCAGTACTTC	CASSSGGHTYEQYF
TRBV5-5	.	TRBJ2-3	.	TGTGCCAGCAGCTTGGTTTTGGCCTTTCTCACAGATACGCAGTATTTT	CASSLVLAFLTDTQYF
TRBV29-1	TRBD1	TRBJ2-1	few	TGCAGCGTTGAGGCCCGACAGGGGCATGAGCAGTTCTTC	CSVEARQGHEQFF
TRBV5-1	.	TRBJ2-3	.	TGCGCCAGCAGCTTGTGGGCAGTTGATACGCAGTATTTT	CASSLWAVDTQYF
TRBV5-5	TRBD2	TRBJ2-7	few	TGTGCCAGCCGCGGGGGGTCCACCTACGAGCAGTACTTC	CASRGGSTYEQYF
TRBV5-1	TRBD2	TRBJ2-5	few	TGCGCCAGCAGCTTGGGGCCTAGCGGGATACAAGAGACCCAGTACTTC	CASSLGPSGIQETQYF
TRBV7-2	TRBD2	TRBJ2-3	few	TGTGCCAGCAGCCCTTGGGAGGTGGGAGGGGGCACAGATACGCAGTATTTT	CASSPWEVGGGTDTQYF
TRBV14	TRBD2	TRBJ2-7	many	TGTGCCAGCAGTCTGGGCGGGGGGACCTACGAGCAGTACTTC	CASSLGGGTYEQYF
TRBV7-9	.	TRBJ1-2	few	TGTGCCAGCAGCGGTTGGCAGGGAGCGGGCTACACCTTC	CASSGWQGAGYTF
TRBV6-2/TRBV6-3	.	TRBJ2-1	.	TGTGCCAGCAGAACCGGAGGTCCCGCCCCCTCAAATGAGCAGTTCTTC	CASRTGGPAPSNEQFF
TRBV20-1	TRBD2	TRBJ2-2	many	TGCAGTGCTAGCCAGCGGGGAGAATCCGGGGAGCTGTTTTTT	CSASQRGESGELFF
TRBV19	TRBD2	TRBJ2-1	.	TGTGCCAGTAGCGATGATAGCGGGGGGTTCGCCTACAATGAGCAGTTCTTC	CASSDDSGGFAYNEQFF
TRBV7-2	.	TRBJ2-5	.	TGTGCCAGCAGCTTAGATCCTTCGGTTGAGCGAGAGACCCAGTACTTC	CASSLDPSVERETQYF
TRBV2	TRBD2	TRBJ2-1	few	TGTGCCAGCAGTGGGTGGGGTAGCGGGGGCAATGAGCAGTTCTTC	CASSGWGSGGNEQFF
TRBV25-1	.	TRBJ1-1	.	TGTGCCAGCAGCCCGTCCCGACCCGCAGCCGGGACCTTAGCTTTCTTT	CASSPSRPAAGTLAFF
TRBV5-1	.	TRBJ2-5	.	TGCGCCAGCAGCTTACGGGCCGGCCCAGGGACCCAGTACTTC	CASSLRAGPGTQYF
TRBV6-1	.	TRBJ1-4	.	TGTGCCAGCAGTGAGCCTCACGACGGTCGGAATGAAAAACTGTTTTTT	CASSEPHDGRNEKLFF
TRBV14	TRBD1	TRBJ2-3	few	TGTGCCAGCAGCCGCCGACAGGGCCCGGACGCAGATACGCAGTATTTT	CASSRRQGPDADTQYF
TRBV4-3	.	TRBJ1-1	many	TGTGCCAGCTCACAGGGTCAGAACACTGAAGCTTTCTTT	CASSQGQNTEAFF
TRBV9	.	TRBJ1-4	many	TGTGCCAGCAGCGCTCGCCCCGTGGCACCGGGTGAAAAACTGTTTTTT	CASSARPVAPGEKLFF
TRBV28	TRBD2	TRBJ2-7	.	TGTGCCAGCCGGGGGGGACACTACGAGCAGTACTTC	CASRGGHYEQYF
TRBV20-1	.	TRBJ2-1	.	TGCAGTGCTAGAGCCCCTACAGGGTATGAGCAGTTCTTC	CSARAPTGYEQFF
TRBV18	.	TRBJ1-4	once	TGTGCCAGCTCACCCGATGCGGCCCAAAAACTGTTTTTT	CASSPDAAQKLFF
TRBV4-1	.	TRBJ2-5	once	TGCGCCAGCAGCCAACTTGGGTTAGCCCGAGAGACCCAGTACTTC	CASSQLGLARETQYF
TRBV5-5	.	TRBJ2-4	.	TGTGCCAGCAGCTTGGTGGGTACAGGCGAGCTGGATTCGTACTTC	CASSLVGTGELDSYF
TRBV27	TRBD2	TRBJ2-2	few	TGTGCCAGCAGTTGGTCTAGCGGGGGGACCGGGGAGCTGTTTTTT	CASSWSSGGTGELFF
TRBV6-2/TRBV6-3	TRBD2	TRBJ2-1	few	TGTGCCAGCAGTTTTAGCGGGAGGTTCAATGAGCAGTTCTTC	CASSFSGRFNEQFF
TRBV10-2	TRBD2	TRBJ2-3	.	TGCGCCAGCAGGACTAGCGGGTTGGAAACGCAGTATTTT	CASRTSGLETQYF
TRBV7-2	.	TRBJ1-1	.	TGTGCCAGCAGCCCCAGACAGGCTTTTATGAACACTGAAGCTTTCTTT	CASSPRQAFMNTEAFF
TRBV7-2	.	TRBJ2-3	few	TGTGCCAGCAGCTTAGAAGCCCCTAGCACAGATACGCAGTATTTT	CASSLEAPSTDTQYF
TRBV7-3	.	TRBJ2-2	many	TGTGCCAGCAGCTTAAGCGCTAGCTCCGCCGGGGAGCTGTTTTTT	CASSLSASSAGELFF